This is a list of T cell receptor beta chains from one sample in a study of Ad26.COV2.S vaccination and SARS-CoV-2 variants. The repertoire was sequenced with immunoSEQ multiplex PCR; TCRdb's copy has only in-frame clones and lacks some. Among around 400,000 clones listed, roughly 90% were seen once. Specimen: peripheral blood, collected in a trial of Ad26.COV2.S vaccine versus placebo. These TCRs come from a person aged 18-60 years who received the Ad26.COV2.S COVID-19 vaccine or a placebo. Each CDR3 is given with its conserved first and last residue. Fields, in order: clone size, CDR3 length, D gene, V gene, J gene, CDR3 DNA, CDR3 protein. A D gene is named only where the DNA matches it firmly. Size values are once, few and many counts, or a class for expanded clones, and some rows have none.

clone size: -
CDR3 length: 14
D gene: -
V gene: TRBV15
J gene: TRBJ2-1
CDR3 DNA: TGTGCCACCAGCAGACAAAGCTCCTACAATGAGCAGTTCTTC
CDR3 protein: CATSRQSSYNEQFF

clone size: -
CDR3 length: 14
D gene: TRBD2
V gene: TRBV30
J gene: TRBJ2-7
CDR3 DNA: TGTGCCTGGAGTTGGGAGGGAGGTTCCTACGAGCAGTACTTC
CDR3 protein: CAWSWEGGSYEQYF

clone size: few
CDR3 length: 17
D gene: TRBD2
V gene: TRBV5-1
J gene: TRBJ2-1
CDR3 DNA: TGCGCCAGCAGCTTGCGTCCCCGGACTAGCGGAAACAATGAGCAGTTCTTC
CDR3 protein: CASSLRPRTSGNNEQFF

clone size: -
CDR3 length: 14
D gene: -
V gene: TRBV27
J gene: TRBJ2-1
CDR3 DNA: TGTGCCAGCAGCCCGGGGATCTCCTACAATGAGCAGTTCTTC
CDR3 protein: CASSPGISYNEQFF

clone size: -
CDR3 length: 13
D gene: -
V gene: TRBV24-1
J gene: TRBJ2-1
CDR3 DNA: TGTGCCACCAGTGAACATTACACCAATGAGCAGTTCTTC
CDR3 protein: CATSEHYTNEQFF

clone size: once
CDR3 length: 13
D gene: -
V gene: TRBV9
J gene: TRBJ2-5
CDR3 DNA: TGTGCCAGCAGCGTAGTGAACGGAGGGACCCAGTACTTC
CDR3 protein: CASSVVNGGTQYF

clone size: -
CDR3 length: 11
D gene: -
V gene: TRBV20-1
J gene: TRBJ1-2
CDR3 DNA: TGCAGTGCTGGAAACACAGGGGGCTACACCTTC
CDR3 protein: CSAGNTGGYTF

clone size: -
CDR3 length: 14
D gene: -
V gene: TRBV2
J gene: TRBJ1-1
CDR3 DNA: TGTGCCAGCAGTGAGGGCCCGGGCGGTCCTGAAGCTTTCTTT
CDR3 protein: CASSEGPGGPEAFF

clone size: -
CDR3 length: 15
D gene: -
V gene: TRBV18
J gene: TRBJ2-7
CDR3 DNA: TGTGCCAGCACCTCGGGGCAAGCTCACGGTTACGAGCAGTACTTC
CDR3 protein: CASTSGQAHGYEQYF

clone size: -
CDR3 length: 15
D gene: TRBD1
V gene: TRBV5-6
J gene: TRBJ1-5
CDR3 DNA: TGTGCCAGCAGCTCTACTACAGGGGTCAGGGGGCCCCAGCATTTT
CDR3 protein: CASSSTTGVRGPQHF

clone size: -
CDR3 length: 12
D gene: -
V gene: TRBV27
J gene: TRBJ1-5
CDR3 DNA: TGTGCCAGCAGTTTTTCGGGTCAGCCCCAGCATTTT
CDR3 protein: CASSFSGQPQHF

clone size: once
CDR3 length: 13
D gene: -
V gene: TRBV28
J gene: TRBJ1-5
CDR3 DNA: TGTGCCAGCAGATTTGGAATCAATCAGCCCCAGCATTTT
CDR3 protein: CASRFGINQPQHF

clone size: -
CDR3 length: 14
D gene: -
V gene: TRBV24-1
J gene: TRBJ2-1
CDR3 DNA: TGTGCCACCAGTGATGCCACTGGGTACAATGAGCAGTTCTTC
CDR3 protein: CATSDATGYNEQFF

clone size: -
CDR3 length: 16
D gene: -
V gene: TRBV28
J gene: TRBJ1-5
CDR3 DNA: TGTGCCAGCAGTAGGATAGACCGGGGAAACAATCAGCCCCAGCATTTT
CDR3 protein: CASSRIDRGNNQPQHF

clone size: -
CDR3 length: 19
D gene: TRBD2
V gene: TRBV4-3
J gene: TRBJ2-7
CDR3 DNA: TGCGCCAGCAGCCAAGATCAAGGGCTAGCGGGATGTTTCCCCTACGAGCAGTACTTC
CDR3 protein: CASSQDQGLAGCFPYEQYF

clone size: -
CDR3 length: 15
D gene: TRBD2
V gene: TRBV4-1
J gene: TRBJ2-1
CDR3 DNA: TGCGCCAGCAGCCAGGCGGGAGGGCCTCAGAATGAGCAGTTCTTC
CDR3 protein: CASSQAGGPQNEQFF

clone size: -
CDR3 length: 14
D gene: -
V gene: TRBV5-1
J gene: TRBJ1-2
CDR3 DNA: TGCGCCAGCAGTTTCGACGGCCTGGGGGCTGGCTACACCTTC
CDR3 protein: CASSFDGLGAGYTF

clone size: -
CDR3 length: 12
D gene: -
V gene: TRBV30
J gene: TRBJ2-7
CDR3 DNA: TGTGCCTGGAGCCCGGGCCGCTACGAGCAGTACTTC
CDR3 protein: CAWSPGRYEQYF

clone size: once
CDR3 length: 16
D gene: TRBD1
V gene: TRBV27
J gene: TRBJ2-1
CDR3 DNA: TGTGCCAGCAGTTCCCCAGACAGGGGGCGTGACAATGAGCAGTTCTTC
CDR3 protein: CASSSPDRGRDNEQFF

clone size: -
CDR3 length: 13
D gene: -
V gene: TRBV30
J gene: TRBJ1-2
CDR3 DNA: TGTGCCTGGAGCCCGTACAGGGTAGAGGGCTACACCTTC
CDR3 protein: CAWSPYRVEGYTF

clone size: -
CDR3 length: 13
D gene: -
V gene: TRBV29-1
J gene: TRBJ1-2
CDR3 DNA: TGCAGCGCCGCTGGGGTTGACGGATATGGCTACACCTTC
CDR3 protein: CSAAGVDGYGYTF

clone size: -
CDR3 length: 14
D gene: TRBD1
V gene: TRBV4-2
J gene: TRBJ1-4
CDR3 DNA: TGTGCCAGCAGCCAAGGACAGGGGCGTGAAAAACTGTTTTTT
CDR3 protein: CASSQGQGREKLFF

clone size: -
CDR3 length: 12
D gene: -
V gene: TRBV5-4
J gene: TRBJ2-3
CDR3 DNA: TGTGCCAGCGGATGGGGCACAGATACGCAGTATTTT
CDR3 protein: CASGWGTDTQYF

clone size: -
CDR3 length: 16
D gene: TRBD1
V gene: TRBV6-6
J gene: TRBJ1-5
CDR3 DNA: TGTGCCAGCAGTTCGTCTCCGGGACAGGGCAATCAGCCCCAGCATTTT
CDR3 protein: CASSSSPGQGNQPQHF